What follows is one TCR beta chain and its context. Its antigen is not identified. This specimen comes from a study of T cell responses to AZD1222 COVID-19 vaccine. Generated by immunoSEQ multiplex PCR, the TCRdb table keeps only in-frame clones and is missing some. The data contain 150,000 to 200,000 clones, around 87% of them singletons. V was pared by 6 bases and J by 4 bases, with 15 bases between. CDR3 length: 15 residues. Germline values: CDR1 SNHLY, CDR2 FYNNEI. Points from the study as a whole: Spike-specific TCR breadth and depth rose after two AZD1222 doses. Most donors were white British and more were female, and clonal diversity was possibly underestimated.

The chain combines TRBV2 with TRBJ2-2; D might be TRBD1 (5 bases). Sequenced material: peripheral blood, taken on day 0 of MenACWY control vaccination. The clonotype originates from an adult in good health. Here the CDR3 reads CASRMGRGGTGELFF. The DNA for the CDR3 is TGTGCCAGCAGGATGGGTAGGGGTGGCACCGGGGAGCTGTTTTTT.